The 31 T cell receptor beta chains in this list originate from one sample, sequenced in a study of blood T cell repertoires in COVID-19. Clones were sequenced by immunoSEQ multiplex PCR, and TCRdb holds only the in-frame ones, with some missing. Of just under 350,000 clones in the sample, about four fifths were seen once. Sequencing input: peripheral blood. The source is a man aged 25 to 45 with active or convalescent COVID-19.

The chain employs TRBV29-1 and TRBJ2-1; tentatively, D is TRBD2 (5 bases). V was trimmed by 0 bases and J by 0 bases, leaving 9 bases between them. Germline V lookup: CDR1 SQVTM, CDR2 ANQGSEA. The CDR3 runs 15 residues. The CDR3 loop reads CSVEERASSYNEQFF. CDR3 nucleotide sequence: TGCAGCGTTGAAGAGAGGGCTAGCTCCTACAATGAGCAGTTCTTC.

The CDR3 nucleotides are TGCGCCAGCAGCTTGGCGGGACAGGGCTTCACCGGGGAGCTGTTTTTT. It translates to CASSLAGQGFTGELFF. The chain is built from TRBV5-1 and TRBJ2-2; 9 bases match TRBD1. Germline CDR1 and CDR2: SGHRS and YFSETQ. This CDR3 region has 16 residues. The trim removed 0 bases at V and 4 bases at J, leaving 4 bases unmatched.

The gene calls are TRBV6-2 or TRBV6-3 and TRBJ2-5; 7 nucleotides align to TRBD2. J lost 0 bases, V lost 0 bases, and 4 bases had no gene match. The CDR3 spans 16 residues. Germline CDR1 MNHEY, CDR2 SVGEGT. This chain's CDR3 is CASSYSSSGYQETQYF. The CDR3 region has the DNA TGTGCCAGCAGTTACTCGAGTAGCGGGTACCAAGAGACCCAGTACTTC.

This clone was counted a single time. The chain carries TRBV21-1 and TRBJ2-7; TRBD2, the D gene given by the table, was not confirmed from the DNA. TRBV21-1 is a pseudogene locus. The CDR3 is 19 residues long. The CDR3 is CASSNGAWTSGTLVGEQYF. The CDR3 DNA reads as TGTGCCAGCAGCAATGGGGCGTGGACTAGCGGGACATTGGTTGGCGAGCAGTACTTC.

The chain uses TRBV11-3 and TRBJ1-1, with no clear D. CDR1 SGHNT and CDR2 YENEEA come from the germline V gene. V lost 3 bases and J 4 bases, leaving 9 bases between the germline ends. This CDR3 has 13 amino acids. Here the CDR3 reads CASSFDKATEAFF. The CDR3 bases are TGTGCCAGCAGCTTTGACAAGGCCACTGAAGCTTTCTTT.

The chain links TRBV2 to TRBJ1-2; the D is unclear. There are 15 residues in the CDR3. The germline V and J ends were trimmed by 7 bases and 8 bases, with 23 bases remaining between them. Looked up from germline, CDR1 is SNHLY and CDR2 is FYNNEI. DNA of the CDR3: TGTGCCAGCAATGAGCGCCGGGAGGCAATTGGGGGCTACACCTTC. This encodes CASNERREAIGGYTF.

The chain employs TRBV7-7 and TRBJ1-4, with TRBD1 identical over 10 bases. The V segment lost 5 bases and the J segment 7 bases; nucleotides outside the gene matches: 4. The germline CDR1 and CDR2 sequences are SSHAT and FNYEAQ (reference sequence). CDR3 size: 14 residues. CDR3 residues: CASSRGQGFEKLFF. CDR3 bases: TGTGCCAGCAGCCGGGGACAGGGGTTTGAAAAACTGTTTTTT.

This clone was seen a few times. The rearrangement links TRBV9 to TRBJ2-2, with 10 bases matching TRBD1. J gave up 7 bases and V 4 bases, and 10 bases lay outside the gene matches. CDR3 length: 16 residues. Per germline, CDR1 SGDLS and CDR2 YYNGEE. CDR3 amino acids: CASSKGRTGGGGELFF. The CDR3 DNA reads TGTGCCAGCAGCAAAGGGAGGACAGGGGGAGGCGGGGAGCTGTTTTTT.

The chain couples TRBV6-2 or TRBV6-3 to TRBJ1-5; 7 nucleotides line up with TRBD1. Germline CDR1 is MNHEY and CDR2 is SVGEGT. The CDR3 has 12 amino acids. The V segment lost 5 bases and the J segment 8 bases; nucleotides outside the gene matches: 3. For the CDR3, the DNA is TGTGCCAGCAGTAACCAGGGGGAGCCCCAGCATTTT. Protein: CASSNQGEPQHF.

The sample holds a few counts of this clone. The genes are TRBV11-3 and TRBJ2-1, with a tentative D call TRBD2 (6 bases). The length of the CDR3 is 13 residues. In germline, CDR1 is SGHNT, CDR2 YENEEA. V was clipped by 4 bases and J by 10 bases, with 14 bases between them. The CDR3 DNA reads TGTGCCAGCAGCTCCGGACTATCCAGCGAGCAGTTCTTC. This encodes CASSSGLSSEQFF.

This chain uses TRBV27 with TRBJ2-1; tentative D call: TRBD2 (5 bases). Germline values: CDR1 MNHEY, CDR2 SMNVEV (reference sequence). V was clipped by 7 bases and J by 1 base, with 14 bases between them. The CDR3 has 15 amino acids. CDR3 residues: CASTPAQRSYNEQFF. CDR3 bases: TGTGCCAGCACCCCGGCCCAGCGGTCCTACAATGAGCAGTTCTTC.

This chain links TRBV3-1 (or the pseudogene TRBV3-2) with TRBJ1-2; 9 bases map to TRBD1. This CDR3 contains 15 residues. V shed 0 bases and J 4 bases; nucleotides not matched to a gene: 3. From germline, CDR1 is LGHDT and CDR2 YNNKEL (reference sequence). The CDR3 DNA is TGTGCCAGCAGCCAAGAGACAGGGGGTGGCTATGGCTACACCTTC. Residues: CASSQETGGGYGYTF.

V usage is TRBV18 and J usage is TRBJ2-3; 11 nucleotides line up with TRBD2. Germline lookup yields CDR1 KGHSH and CDR2 LQKENI. The V gene end was trimmed by 2 bases and the J gene end by 5 bases; junction bases not matched to a gene: 6. CDR3 length: 16 amino acids. The CDR3 region has the DNA TGTGCCAGCTCACCAAGGCTAGCGGGAGGAGGAGATACGCAGTATTTT. Amino acid sequence: CASSPRLAGGGDTQYF.

CDR3 bases: TGTGCCAGCAGTTCCTCGGGAAGCAATCAGCCCCAGCATTTT. Translating it yields CASSSSGSNQPQHF. V and J are TRBV27 and TRBJ1-5; D unresolved. Per the germline V gene, CDR1 is MNHEY and CDR2 is SMNVEV (reference sequence). V was pared by 4 bases and J by 1 base, with 8 bases between. The CDR3 has 14 residues.

This chain joins TRBV13 and TRBJ2-7, with 8 nucleotides matching TRBD2. With 3 bases clipped from V and 5 bases from J, the junction kept 21 bases outside the gene matches. The CDR3 sequence is 19 residues long. CDR1 PRHDT and CDR2 FYEKMQ come from the germline V gene (reference sequence). DNA of the CDR3: TGTGCCAGCAGCTTTGGTGATAGCGGGATTAGCCTTGGCCACAACGAGCAGTACTTC. Its protein product is CASSFGDSGISLGHNEQYF.

In nucleotides, the CDR3 is TGTGCCAGCAGCGTAGAAGAGCCGCGCGGAAAACTGTTTTTT. Translating it yields CASSVEEPRGKLFF. The rearrangement links TRBV9 to TRBJ1-4; D gene unclear. The CDR3 extends over 14 amino acids. V lost 0 bases and J 10 bases, leaving 13 bases between the germline ends. CDR1 and CDR2 (germline): SGDLS, YYNGEE.

The chain recombines TRBV9 with TRBJ2-1, with D possibly matching TRBD2 (5 bases). Trimming shortened V by 0 bases and J by 0 bases, and 10 bases separated the two germline ends. The V gene's germline CDR1 is SGDLS and CDR2 YYNGEE. This CDR3 spans 16 amino acids. For the CDR3, the DNA is TGTGCCAGCAGCGTAGGGCGGGCCAGCTCCTACAATGAGCAGTTCTTC. Translated: CASSVGRASSYNEQFF.

With respect to this clone: Within the sample, other DNA sequences also encode this same CDR3. The chain uses TRBV11-3 and TRBJ2-3; D might be TRBD2 (6 bases). Germline V gene data show CDR1 as SGHNT and CDR2 as YENEEA. The CDR3 spans 14 residues. Trimming shortened V by 1 base and J by 4 bases, and 9 bases separated the two germline ends. CDR3 sequence reads: CASSLAGASDTQYF. CDR3 sequence (DNA): TGTGCCAGCAGCTTAGCGGGAGCTTCAGATACGCAGTATTTT.

This chain connects TRBV15 to TRBJ2-7; D is unresolved. The CDR3 is 16 amino acids. V lost 0 bases and J lost 0, with 12 bases in between. Germline CDR1 reads LNHNV; CDR2 reads YYDKDF (reference sequence). The CDR3 DNA reads as TGTGCCACCAGCAGAGACCAAGCTGCCCCCTCCTACGAGCAGTACTTC. Protein product: CATSRDQAAPSYEQYF.

The chain combines TRBV5-4 with TRBJ2-7; D might be TRBD1 (6 bases). V dropped 6 bases and J dropped 3 bases, with 16 bases sitting between them. The CDR3 is 14 amino acids. The V gene's germline CDR1 is SGHNT and CDR2 YYREEE (reference sequence). The CDR3 DNA is TGTGCCAGCACCCTACAGGGTCAGGTCTACGAGCAGTACTTC. Translating gives CASTLQGQVYEQYF.

The V call is TRBV6-5, the J call TRBJ2-5; D not resolved. The V end lost 5 bases, the J end lost 2 bases, and 9 bases lay between the germline ends. The CDR3 runs 13 residues. CDR1 is MNHEY, CDR2 SVGAGI, per germline. The chain's CDR3 is CASSTDLQETQYF. The CDR3 nucleotides read TGTGCCAGCAGTACCGACTTACAAGAGACCCAGTACTTC.

The chain is built from TRBV12-3 or TRBV12-4 and TRBJ2-7; TRBD2 agrees at 7 bases. The J segment lost 12 bases and the V segment lost 2 bases, leaving 10 bases of the junction unmatched. The CDR3 contains 13 residues. This CDR3 is CASSLTAGLSPYF. Here the CDR3 DNA reads TGTGCCAGCAGTTTAACGGCGGGACTATCTCCGTACTTC.

This chain links TRBV5-1 with TRBJ2-3; 7 positions agree with TRBD1. Germline V gene lookup returns CDR1 SGHRS and CDR2 YFSETQ. The CDR3 loop spans 14 amino acids. The V segment lost 4 bases and the J segment 5 bases; nucleotides outside the gene matches: 7. CDR3 region: CASSVDRAVDTQYF. The CDR3 nucleotides are TGCGCCAGCAGCGTAGACAGGGCCGTAGATACGCAGTATTTT.

This chain uses TRBV6-5 with TRBJ1-3; D is unclear. V lost 0 bases to trimming and J lost 2 bases, with 8 bases between them. Looked up from germline, CDR1 is MNHEY and CDR2 is SVGAGI. This CDR3 contains 15 residues. CDR3 in DNA: TGTGCCAGCAGTTACTCGTCAGTTGCTGGAAACACCATATATTTT. This translates into CASSYSSVAGNTIYF.

The chain uses TRBV11-2 and TRBJ2-2; 7 bases fit TRBD1. This CDR3 comprises 15 residues. Germline V gives CDR1 SGHAT, CDR2 FQNNGV. Trimming removed 5 bases from V and 2 bases from J; junction bases left unmatched: 5. Here the CDR3 DNA reads TGTGCCAGCAGCCACCGGGACAGCAACACCGGGGAGCTGTTTTTT. Translated, it gives CASSHRDSNTGELFF. Full variable domain (missing parts from reference TRBV11-2 and TRBJ2-2): EAGVAQSPRYKIIEKRQSVAFWCNPISGHATLYWYQQILGQGPKLLIQFQNNGVVDDSQLPKDRFSAERLKGVDSTLKIQPAKLEDSAVYLCASSHRDSNTGELFFGEGSRLTVL.

V gene TRBV11-3 combines with J gene TRBJ2-5; possible D gene TRBD1, 5 bases. The CDR3 is 12 residues long. In germline, CDR1 is SGHNT, CDR2 YENEEA. Trimming cost V 3 bases and J 4 bases, with 6 bases left between them. DNA of the CDR3: TGTGCCAGCAGCTTCAGGGCAGAGACCCAGTACTTC. This gives the protein CASSFRAETQYF.

The chain carries TRBV3-1 (or the pseudogene TRBV3-2) and TRBJ1-3; 12 nucleotides line up with TRBD1. The CDR3 sequence is 17 residues long. Unmatched junction bases numbered 10, after V lost 6 bases and J lost 4 bases. The germline CDR1 and CDR2 sequences are LGHDT and YNNKEL (reference sequence). The CDR3: CASSPRDRGLRGNTIYF. For the CDR3, the DNA is TGTGCCAGCAGTCCCCGGGACAGGGGGCTTCGAGGAAACACCATATATTTT.

The CDR3: CASTPMQGRTEAFF. Written as DNA, the CDR3 is TGCGCCAGCACCCCAATGCAGGGGCGCACTGAAGCTTTCTTT. The chain is built from TRBV5-1 and TRBJ1-1; D might be TRBD1 (6 bases). The CDR3 is 14 residues long. Germline CDR1 reads SGHRS; CDR2 reads YFSETQ. The V end lost 6 bases, the J end lost 4 bases, and 16 bases lay between the germline ends.

V and J are TRBV7-9 and TRBJ2-1; 8 bases map to TRBD2. The V segment lost 3 bases and the J segment 1 base; nucleotides outside the gene matches: 5. The germline gives CDR1 SEHNR, CDR2 FQNEAQ (reference sequence). CDR3 length: 16 residues. The CDR3 DNA reads as TGTGCCAGCAGCTTGTGGCGGGGGGAATCCTACAATGAGCAGTTCTTC. The encoded protein is CASSLWRGESYNEQFF. Combining the CDR3 with reference TRBV7-9 and TRBJ2-1 gives the whole variable domain DTGVSQNPRHKITKRGQNVTFRCDPISEHNRLYWYRQTLGQGPEFLTYFQNEAQLEKSRLLSDRFSAERPKGSFSTLEIQRTEQGDSAMYLCASSLWRGESYNEQFFGPGTRLTVL.

As DNA, the CDR3 is TGTGCCAGCAGTCACGGGACAGGGAGAGAGAATGGCTACACCTTC. It translates to CASSHGTGRENGYTF. The genes are TRBV6-5 and TRBJ1-2, with 9 positions matching TRBD1. With V trimmed by 5 bases and J by 6 bases, 10 bases remained unmatched. The CDR3 loop spans 15 amino acids. Germline V gives CDR1 MNHEY, CDR2 SVGAGI.

J is TRBJ1-6 and V is TRBV15, with 9 bases aligning to TRBD1. The ends lost 3 bases at V and 14 bases at J; junction bases unmatched: 5. This CDR3 spans 13 amino acids. Germline CDR1 and CDR2: LNHNV and YYDKDF (reference sequence). For the CDR3, the DNA is TGTGCCACCAGCAGTACAGGGGGCACGGCCCTCCACTTT. This encodes CATSSTGGTALHF.